This T cell receptor beta chain was profiled in a study of glioma-infiltrating T cells. Study-wide results and caveats: Above-expected tissue-blood divergence occurred in all gliomas, most in low-grade ones. Tissue and blood shared very few CDR3 sequences.

The germline V and J ends were trimmed by 6 bases and 4 bases, with 16 bases remaining between them. CDR3 length equals 15 residues. Germline V CDR1 and CDR2: SNHLY, FYNNEI. Remarks on this clonotype: Its target is not known. A much larger clone is a single base away; this may be a read error.

The iRepertoire nested amplicon-rescue multiplex PCR amplified TCR alpha and beta CDR3s from RNA. For one-step reverse transcription and amplification, 100-400 ng of tissue mRNA or PBMC total RNA was used. TCRdb re-called the multiplex PCR reads with MiXCR, one entry per CDR3 protein. Here the sample spans approximately 190,000 distinct CDR3 sequences, around 32% being singletons. The sequencing input was glioma tissue, nonneoplastic brain tissue, or PBMCs (not recorded which). The receptor's source is a human donor with low-grade glioma or glioblastoma, undergoing nonglioma brain surgery, or in good health (not recorded which). The chain employs TRBV2 and TRBJ1-5, with a weak D call TRBD1 (6 bases). CDR3 coding DNA: TGTGCCAGCAGCCAAACAGGGAGGGCTAATCAGCCCCAGCATTTT. Translation gives CASSQTGRANQPQHF.